This T cell receptor (beta chain) was documented in a study of blood T cell repertoires in COVID-19 (dated by TCRdb to about 2020). Some background on the complete study: The collaborator samples originated in the United States, Italy and Spain and spanned the acute and convalescent phases of COVID-19. The prospective study material was composed of cDNA or gDNA derived from T cells, B-cell-depleted T cells, or PBMCs. Deeply sampled blood TCRbeta repertoires from subjects exposed to, actively infected with, or recovered from COVID-19 were included in the dataset. The repertoires were released in a freely available public database meant as a resource for research on the immune response to SARS-CoV-2. Samples were obtained from the ongoing ImmuneRACE study (first 160 participants) and from roughly 1,300 subjects provided by 6 global collaborators. A de-identified subject ID, COVID-19 status, age in years and sex were almost always included in the sample metadata. HLA class I and class II types, where available, came from metadata supplied by the sample provider rather than from assay-based typing. Findings and caveats that apply to the study as a whole: The amount of clinical and demographic metadata varied by source and participant and was provided uncurated.

The immunoSEQ Assay, a bias-controlled multiplex PCR, was used to amplify TCRbeta CDR3 regions from genomic DNA. Under the source paper's analysis protocol: Within the assay, amplification of reference gene primers was used to estimate how many nucleated cells each sample contained. To quantify the absolute abundance of each unique TCRbeta CDR3 rearrangement, sequence reads were collapsed and filtered. Productive Simpson clonality was computed per sample as the square root of Simpson's diversity index over productive rearrangements. TCRdb mirrors the immuneACCESS table, restricted to in-frame sequences. Some clones are absent from its copies; in checked studies, under half trace to an unresolved V gene, and the reason for the others is unknown. V, J and clone size reflect that table, while D and trimming were determined from the DNA. This sample gives 250,000 to 350,000 clones in total; around 90% of them show up just once. The leading ten clones occupy about 1.7% of the sample.

Per the germline V gene, KGHSH is the CDR1 and LQKENI is the CDR2. Trimming at the junction amounts to 6 bases on V and 5 bases on J, and the germline ends lie 11 bases apart. The CDR3 numbers 13 residues from cysteine through phenylalanine. The only DNA kept is the CDR3, 39 bases in frame from the first base. A note on this clone: Its binding antigen is unknown. Base-call qualities are not available, and no considerably larger clone is one nucleotide away.

In the prospective study, participants were 18 to 89 years old, resided in 24 geographic areas of the United States, and were enrolled through a virtual design. To assign participants to cohorts, the prospective study relied on clinical history that participants themselves reported in a screening survey and a study questionnaire. In the prospective study, whole blood, serum and a nasopharyngeal or oropharyngeal swab were collected from each participant by mobile phlebotomists. Participants in the prospective study had the option to provide additional blood draws and questionnaires over an approximately 2-month period. Before DNA extraction, prospective study blood samples were shipped either frozen or at room temperature.

The material sequenced was PBMCs or T cells enriched from blood (not recorded which). The rearranged chain carries TRBV18 and TRBJ2-1; TRBD2 is a possible D gene, resting on 7 matching bases. This clonotype was sampled from a woman aged 18-29 years with acute COVID-19. The CDR3 sequence is CASSGGAHNEQFF. The sequenced DNA: TGTGCCAGCTCTGGGGGGGCGCACAATGAGCAGTTCTTC.